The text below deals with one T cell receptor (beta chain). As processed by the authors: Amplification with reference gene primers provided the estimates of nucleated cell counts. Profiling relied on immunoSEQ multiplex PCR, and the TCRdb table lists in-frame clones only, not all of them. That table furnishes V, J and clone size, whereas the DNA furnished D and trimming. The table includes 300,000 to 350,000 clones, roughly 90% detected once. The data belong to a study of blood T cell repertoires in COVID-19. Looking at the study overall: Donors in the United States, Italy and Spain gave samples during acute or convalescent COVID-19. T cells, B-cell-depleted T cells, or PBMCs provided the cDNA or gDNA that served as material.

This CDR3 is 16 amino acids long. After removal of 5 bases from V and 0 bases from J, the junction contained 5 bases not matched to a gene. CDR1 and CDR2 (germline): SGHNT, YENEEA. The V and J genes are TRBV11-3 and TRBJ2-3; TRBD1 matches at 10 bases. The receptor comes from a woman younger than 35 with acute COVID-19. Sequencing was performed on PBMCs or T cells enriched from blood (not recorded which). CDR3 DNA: TGTGCCAGCAGCCCTAGGGACAGGGGTAGCACAGATACGCAGTATTTT. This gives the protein CASSPRDRGSTDTQYF.